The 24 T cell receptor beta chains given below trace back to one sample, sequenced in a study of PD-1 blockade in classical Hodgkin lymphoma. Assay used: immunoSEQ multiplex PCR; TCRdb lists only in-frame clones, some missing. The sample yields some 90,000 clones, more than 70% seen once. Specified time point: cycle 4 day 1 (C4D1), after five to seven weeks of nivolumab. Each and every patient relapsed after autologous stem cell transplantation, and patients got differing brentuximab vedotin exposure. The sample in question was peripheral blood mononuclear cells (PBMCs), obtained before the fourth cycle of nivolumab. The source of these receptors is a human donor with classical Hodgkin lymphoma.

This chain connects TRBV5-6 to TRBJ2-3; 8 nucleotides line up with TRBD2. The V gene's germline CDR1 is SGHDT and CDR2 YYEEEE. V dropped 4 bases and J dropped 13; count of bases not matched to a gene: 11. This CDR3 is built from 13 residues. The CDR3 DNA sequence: TGTGCCAGCAGCGGGGTCTGGCGGGGGGATAAGTATTTT. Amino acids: CASSGVWRGDKYF.

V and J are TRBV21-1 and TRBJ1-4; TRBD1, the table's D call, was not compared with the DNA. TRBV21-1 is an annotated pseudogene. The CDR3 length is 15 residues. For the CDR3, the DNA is TGTGCCAGCAGCAAAGGACAGGTACTAGGTGAAAAACTGTTTTTT. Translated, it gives CASSKGQVLGEKLFF.

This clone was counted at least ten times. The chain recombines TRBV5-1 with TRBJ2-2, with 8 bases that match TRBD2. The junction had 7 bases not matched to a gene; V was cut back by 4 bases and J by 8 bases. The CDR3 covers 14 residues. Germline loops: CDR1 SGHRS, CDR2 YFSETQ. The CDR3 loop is CASSPGTSAGELFF. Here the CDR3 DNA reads TGCGCCAGCAGCCCCGGGACTAGTGCGGGGGAGCTGTTTTTT.

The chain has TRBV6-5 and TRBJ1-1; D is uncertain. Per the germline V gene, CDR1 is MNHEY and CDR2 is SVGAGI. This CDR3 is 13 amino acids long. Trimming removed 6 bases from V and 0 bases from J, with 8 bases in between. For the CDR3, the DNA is TGTGCCAGCAGACGAGAACTGAACACTGAAGCTTTCTTT. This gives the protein CASRRELNTEAFF.

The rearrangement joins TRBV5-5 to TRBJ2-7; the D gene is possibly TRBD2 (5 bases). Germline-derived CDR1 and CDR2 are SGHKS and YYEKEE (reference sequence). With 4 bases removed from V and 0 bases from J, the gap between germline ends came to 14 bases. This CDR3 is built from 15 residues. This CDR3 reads CASSPVPGISYEQYF. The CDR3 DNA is TGTGCCAGCAGCCCCGTACCCGGGATCTCCTACGAGCAGTACTTC.

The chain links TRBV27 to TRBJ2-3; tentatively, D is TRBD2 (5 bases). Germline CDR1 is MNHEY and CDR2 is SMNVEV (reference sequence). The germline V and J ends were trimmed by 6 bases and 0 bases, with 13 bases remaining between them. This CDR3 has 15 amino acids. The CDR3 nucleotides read TGTGCCAGCAGATTACGGGGATTTAGCACAGATACGCAGTATTTT. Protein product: CASRLRGFSTDTQYF.

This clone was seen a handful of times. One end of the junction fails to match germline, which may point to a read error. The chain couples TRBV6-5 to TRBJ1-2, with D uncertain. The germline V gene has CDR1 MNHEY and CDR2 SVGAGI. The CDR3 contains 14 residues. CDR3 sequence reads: CASTYSGRNYGYTF. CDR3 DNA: TGTGCCAGCACTTACTCCGGGAGAAACTATGGCTACACCTTC.

CDR3 residues: CASSWDAGGEQYF. The CDR3 DNA is TGCGCCAGCAGCTGGGACGCGGGGGGCGAGCAGTACTTC. The rearrangement joins TRBV5-1 to TRBJ2-7; 8 positions match TRBD2. Germline loops: CDR1 SGHRS, CDR2 YFSETQ. CDR3 length: 13 amino acids. The V segment lost 3 bases and the J segment 6 bases; nucleotides outside the gene matches: 5.

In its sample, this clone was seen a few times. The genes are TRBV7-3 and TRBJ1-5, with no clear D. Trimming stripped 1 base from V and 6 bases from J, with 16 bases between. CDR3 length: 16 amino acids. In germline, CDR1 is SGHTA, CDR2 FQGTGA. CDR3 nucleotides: TGTGCCAGCAGCTTAATTAAGGGAGCGGGCGGTCAGCCCCAGCATTTT. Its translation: CASSLIKGAGGQPQHF.

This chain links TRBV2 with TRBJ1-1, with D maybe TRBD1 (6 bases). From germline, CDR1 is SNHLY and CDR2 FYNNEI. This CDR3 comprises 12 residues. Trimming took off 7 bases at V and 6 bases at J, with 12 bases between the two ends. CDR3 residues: CASTPGHSEAFF. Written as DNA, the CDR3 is TGTGCCAGCACACCGGGACACTCTGAAGCTTTCTTT.

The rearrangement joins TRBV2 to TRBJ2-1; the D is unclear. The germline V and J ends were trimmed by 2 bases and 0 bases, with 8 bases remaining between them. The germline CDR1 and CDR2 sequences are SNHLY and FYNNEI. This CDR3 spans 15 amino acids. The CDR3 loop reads CASSESLSSYNEQFF. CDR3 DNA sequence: TGTGCCAGCAGTGAAAGCCTCAGCTCCTACAATGAGCAGTTCTTC.

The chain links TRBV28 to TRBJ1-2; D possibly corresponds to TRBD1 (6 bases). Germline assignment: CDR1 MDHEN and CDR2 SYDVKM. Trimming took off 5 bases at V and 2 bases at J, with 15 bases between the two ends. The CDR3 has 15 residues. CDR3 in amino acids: CASSAPGRGNYGYTF. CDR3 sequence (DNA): TGTGCCAGCAGTGCCCCCGGCAGGGGCAACTATGGCTACACCTTC.

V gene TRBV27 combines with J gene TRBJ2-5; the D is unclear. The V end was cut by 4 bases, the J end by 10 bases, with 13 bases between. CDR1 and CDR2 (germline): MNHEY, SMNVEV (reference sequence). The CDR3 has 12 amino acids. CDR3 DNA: TGTGCCAGCAGTTCCGACCGCTGGGTCCAGTACTTC. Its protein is CASSSDRWVQYF.

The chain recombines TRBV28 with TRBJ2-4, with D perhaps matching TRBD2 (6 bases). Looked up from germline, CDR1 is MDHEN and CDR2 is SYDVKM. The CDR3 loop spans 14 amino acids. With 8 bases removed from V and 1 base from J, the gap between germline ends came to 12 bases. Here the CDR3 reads CASLAAPAKNIQYF. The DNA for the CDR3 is TGTGCCAGCTTAGCGGCGCCGGCCAAAAACATTCAGTACTTC.

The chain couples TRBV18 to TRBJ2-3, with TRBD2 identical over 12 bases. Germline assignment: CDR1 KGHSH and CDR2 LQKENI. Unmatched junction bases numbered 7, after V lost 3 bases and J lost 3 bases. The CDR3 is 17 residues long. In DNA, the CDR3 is TGTGCCAGCTCACCCGCCCCACTAGCGGGAGGTACAGATACGCAGTATTTT. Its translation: CASSPAPLAGGTDTQYF.

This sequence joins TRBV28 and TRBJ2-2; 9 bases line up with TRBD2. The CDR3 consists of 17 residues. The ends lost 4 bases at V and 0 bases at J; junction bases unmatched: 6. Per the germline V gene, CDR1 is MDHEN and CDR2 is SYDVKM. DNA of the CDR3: TGTGCCAGCAGTTACCCTCTAGCGGGGTCGAACACCGGGGAGCTGTTTTTT. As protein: CASSYPLAGSNTGELFF.

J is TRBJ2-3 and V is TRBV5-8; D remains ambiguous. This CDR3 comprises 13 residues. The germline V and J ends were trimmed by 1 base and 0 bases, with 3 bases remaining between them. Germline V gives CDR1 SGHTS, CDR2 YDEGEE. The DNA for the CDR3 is TGTGCCAGCAGCTTGCGAAGCACAGATACGCAGTATTTT. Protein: CASSLRSTDTQYF.

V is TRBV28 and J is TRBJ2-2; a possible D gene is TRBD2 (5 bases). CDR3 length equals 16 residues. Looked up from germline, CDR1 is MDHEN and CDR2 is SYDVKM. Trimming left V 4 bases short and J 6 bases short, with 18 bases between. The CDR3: CASSWALAWSPGELFF. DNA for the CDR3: TGTGCCAGCAGTTGGGCGCTAGCTTGGAGTCCCGGGGAGCTGTTTTTT. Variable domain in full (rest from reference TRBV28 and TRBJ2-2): DVKVTQSSRYLVKRTGEKVFLECVQDMDHENMFWYRQDPGLGLRLIYFSYDVKMKEKGDIPEGYSVSREKKERFSLILESASTNQTSMYLCASSWALAWSPGELFFGEGSRLTVL.

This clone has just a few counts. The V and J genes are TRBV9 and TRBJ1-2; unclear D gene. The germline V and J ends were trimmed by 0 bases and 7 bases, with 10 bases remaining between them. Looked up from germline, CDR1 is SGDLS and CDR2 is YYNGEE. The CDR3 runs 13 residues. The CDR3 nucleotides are TGTGCCAGCAGCGTAGTTGAGGGCCGTGGCTACACCTTC. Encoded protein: CASSVVEGRGYTF. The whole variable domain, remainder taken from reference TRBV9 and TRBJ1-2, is DSGVTQTPKHLITATGQRVTLRCSPRSGDLSVYWYQQSLDQGLQFLIQYYNGEERAKGNILERFSAQQFPDLHSELNLSSLELGDSALYFCASSVVEGRGYTFGSGTRLTVV.

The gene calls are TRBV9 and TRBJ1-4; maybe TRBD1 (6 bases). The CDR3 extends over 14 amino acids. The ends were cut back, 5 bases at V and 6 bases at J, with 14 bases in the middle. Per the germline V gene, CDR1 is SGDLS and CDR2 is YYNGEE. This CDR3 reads CASSRDIYDEKLFF. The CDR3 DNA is TGTGCCAGCAGTCGGGACATCTATGATGAAAAACTGTTTTTT.

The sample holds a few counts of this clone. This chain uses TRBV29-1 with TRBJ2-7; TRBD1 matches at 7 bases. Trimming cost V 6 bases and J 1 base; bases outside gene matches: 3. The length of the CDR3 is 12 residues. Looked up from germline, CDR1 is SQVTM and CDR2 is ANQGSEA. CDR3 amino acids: CSVRGQSYEQYF. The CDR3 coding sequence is TGCAGCGTGAGGGGGCAATCCTACGAGCAGTACTTC.

The CDR3 nucleotides are TGTGCCAGTAGCCTAGGCCTCCAGGAGACCCAGTACTTC. The encoded protein is CASSLGLQETQYF. This chain joins TRBV19 and TRBJ2-5; D is ambiguous. V was clipped by 6 bases and J by 5 bases, with 13 bases between them. This CDR3 has 13 amino acids. Germline CDR1 is LNHDA and CDR2 is SQIVND (reference sequence).

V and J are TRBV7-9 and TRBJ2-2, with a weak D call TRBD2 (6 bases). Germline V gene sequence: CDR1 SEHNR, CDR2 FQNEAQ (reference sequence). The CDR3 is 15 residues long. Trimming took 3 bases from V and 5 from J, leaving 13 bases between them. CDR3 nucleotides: TGTGCCAGCAGCTTTGGGACTGCCACGACCGGGGAGCTGTTTTTT. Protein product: CASSFGTATTGELFF.

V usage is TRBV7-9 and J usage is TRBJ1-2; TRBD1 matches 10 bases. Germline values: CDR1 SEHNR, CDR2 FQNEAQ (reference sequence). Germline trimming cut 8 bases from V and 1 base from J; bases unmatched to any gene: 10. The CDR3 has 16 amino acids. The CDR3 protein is CASYGRGQGSNYGYTF. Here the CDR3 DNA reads TGTGCCAGCTATGGACGGGGACAGGGGAGTAACTATGGCTACACCTTC.